This entry lists 8 T cell receptor beta chains sequenced from one sample in a study of blood T cell repertoires in COVID-19. This table comes from immunoSEQ multiplex PCR, and its TCRdb copy is limited to in-frame clones, with some not included. The sample contains over 130,000 clones, about three quarters of which appear only once. The sequenced sample was peripheral blood. These TCRs come from a man aged 50 to 60 with acute or convalescent COVID-19.

The chain carries TRBV29-1 and TRBJ2-5; D is possibly TRBD2 (6 bases). The CDR3 length is 12 residues. The V end lost 2 bases, the J end lost 3 bases, and 7 bases lay between the germline ends. CDR1 is SQVTM, CDR2 ANQGSEA, per germline. In nucleotides, the CDR3 is TGCAGCGTTGAACGCGGGAAAGAGACCCAGTACTTC. It yields the protein CSVERGKETQYF.

The V call is TRBV9, the J call TRBJ2-1; no reliable D call. Trimming removed 3 bases at V and 6 bases at J, with 13 bases between. The CDR3 consists of 14 residues. Germline lookup yields CDR1 SGDLS and CDR2 YYNGEE. The CDR3 bases are TGTGCCAGCAGCGGCTTGGTCGGAGTCAATGAGCAGTTCTTC. Translation: CASSGLVGVNEQFF.

V gene TRBV10-3 combines with J gene TRBJ1-2; 7 bases are a match to TRBD1. This CDR3 is 12 amino acids long. Germline V gives CDR1 ENHRY, CDR2 SYGVKD. V was clipped by 10 bases and J by 6 bases; unmatched bases: 8. The CDR3 DNA is TGTGCCACCGCCCCTGACAGGGATGGCTACACCTTC. Its translation: CATAPDRDGYTF.

This chain links TRBV5-6 with TRBJ1-1, with D tentatively TRBD1 (6 bases). The CDR3 contains 14 residues. V lost 4 bases to trimming and J lost 0 bases, with 10 bases between them. The germline V gene has CDR1 SGHDT and CDR2 YYEEEE. In DNA, the CDR3 is TGTGCCAGCAGCCCGACAGGCTTGAACACTGAAGCTTTCTTT. Translated, it gives CASSPTGLNTEAFF.

The chain recombines TRBV5-1 with TRBJ2-1; tentative D call: TRBD1 (6 bases). CDR1 and CDR2 from the germline V gene are SGHRS and YFSETQ. This CDR3 is 15 amino acids long. V lost 3 bases and J lost 9, with 19 bases in between. The DNA of the CDR3 is TGCGCCAGCAGCTGGGATCGCTCAGGGGACACTGAGCAGTTCTTC. Its translation is CASSWDRSGDTEQFF. The full variable domain, in which reference TRBV5-1 and TRBJ2-1 provide the parts outside the CDR3, is KAGVTQTPRYLIKTRGQQVTLSCSPISGHRSVSWYQQTPGQGLQFLFEYFSETQRNKGNFPGRFSGRQFSNSRSEMNVSTLELGDSALYLCASSWDRSGDTEQFFGPGTRLTVL.

This sequence joins TRBV29-1 and TRBJ2-5; 8 nucleotides align to TRBD2. V lost 4 bases, J lost 0 bases, and 13 bases stayed unmatched. Germline values: CDR1 SQVTM, CDR2 ANQGSEA. There are 17 residues in the CDR3. The CDR3 here is CSVAVIGKREYQETQYF. The CDR3 nucleotides are TGCAGCGTTGCTGTTATTGGTAAGCGGGAGTACCAAGAGACCCAGTACTTC.

The genes are TRBV5-1 and TRBJ1-3; D remains ambiguous. CDR3 length: 15 residues. The ends were cut back, 0 bases at V and 0 bases at J, with 7 bases in the middle. CDR1 and CDR2 (germline): SGHRS, YFSETQ. The CDR3 DNA is TGCGCCAGCAGCTTGGACCACAGCTCTGGAAACACCATATATTTT. It yields the protein CASSLDHSSGNTIYF.

The CDR3 loop reads CASSLSGLAGFTGELFF. CDR3 bases: TGTGCCAGCAGCCTATCGGGACTAGCGGGGTTCACCGGGGAGCTGTTTTTT. The rearrangement joins TRBV4-2 to TRBJ2-2; 13 nucleotides align to TRBD2. The CDR3 extends over 17 amino acids. With 4 bases clipped from V and 4 bases from J, the junction kept 6 bases outside the gene matches. Germline V gene data show CDR1 as LGHNA and CDR2 as YNFKEQ.